The T cell receptor beta chain described here comes from a study of cytomegalovirus exposure and HLA in healthy donors. Concerning this clone: Its target is not known.

Whole-study findings and limits: Sequencing depth across donors, presence/absence analyses assumed, was roughly uniform. A prior analysis recorded that most TCR beta V segments were productive about 87% or about 30% of the time.

CDR3 length: 18 amino acids. From germline, CDR1 is MNHNS and CDR2 SASEGT. The V and J ends lost 4 bases and 0 bases respectively, with 16 bases between them. Primers: 60 Vbeta forward and 13 Jbeta reverse. The repertoire was sequenced with immunoSEQ multiplex PCR; TCRdb's copy has only in-frame clones and lacks some. The table includes some 150,000 clones, roughly 80% detected once. The TCR sequence derives from a woman in her forties in good health and CMV-seropositive. The chain links TRBV6-1 to TRBJ1-6; no clear D gene. Material: PBMCs. CDR3 sequence: CASSGRHGGSSYNSPLHF. CDR3 nucleotides: TGTGCCAGCAGTGGAAGGCACGGTGGGAGCTCCTATAATTCACCCCTCCACTTT.